Shown below are 12 T cell receptor beta chains from a single sample sequenced in a study of CD8+ T cells in alopecia areata. Sequencing templates came from extracted RNA that was reverse transcribed into cDNA. Assay: immunoSEQ multiplex PCR; the TCRdb copy retains only in-frame clones and omits some. Among 110,000 or so clones listed, less than 80% were seen once. The source material was CD4+ T cells sorted from blood. The receptor set was obtained from a human donor in good health.

The chain employs TRBV18 and TRBJ1-1; tentatively, D is TRBD1 (5 bases). Trimming left V 2 bases short and J 3 bases short, with 7 bases between. This CDR3 contains 13 residues. Germline V CDR1 and CDR2: KGHSH, LQKENI. The CDR3 is CASSPTGDTEAFF. The CDR3 DNA sequence: TGTGCCAGCTCACCAACGGGGGACACTGAAGCTTTCTTT.

Only a few counts were recorded for this clone. The chain combines TRBV11-2 with TRBJ2-7, with TRBD1 matching over 9 bases. The germline V gene encodes CDR1 SGHAT and CDR2 FQNNGV. The CDR3 contains 14 residues. Trimming took 4 bases from V and 5 from J; bases not matched to a gene: 6. The CDR3: CASSSDRGFNEQYF. The DNA for the CDR3 is TGTGCCAGCAGCTCGGACAGGGGTTTTAACGAGCAGTACTTC. Complete variable domain (other parts from reference TRBV11-2 and TRBJ2-7): EAGVAQSPRYKIIEKRQSVAFWCNPISGHATLYWYQQILGQGPKLLIQFQNNGVVDDSQLPKDRFSAERLKGVDSTLKIQPAKLEDSAVYLCASSSDRGFNEQYFGPGTRLTVT.

The V gene is TRBV5-1, the J gene TRBJ2-3; possible D gene TRBD1, 6 bases. This CDR3 has 14 amino acids. The ends were cut back, 4 bases at V and 2 bases at J, with 11 bases in the middle. The germline V gene has CDR1 SGHRS and CDR2 YFSETQ. The chain's CDR3 is CASSQQGYTDTQYF. The CDR3 DNA reads TGCGCCAGCAGCCAACAGGGTTACACAGATACGCAGTATTTT.

J is TRBJ2-1 and V is TRBV6-5, with 9 bases matching TRBD1. Germline V lookup: CDR1 MNHEY, CDR2 SVGAGI. Unmatched junction bases numbered 1, after V lost 0 bases and J lost 4 bases. CDR3 size: 15 residues. The CDR3 reads CASSYSGQGYNEQFF. In DNA, the CDR3 is TGTGCCAGCAGTTACTCGGGACAGGGTTACAATGAGCAGTTCTTC.

This clone has more than one count but fewer than ten. The gene calls are TRBV19 and TRBJ1-2, with TRBD1 matching 7 bases. The CDR3 is 16 amino acids. Germline V gives CDR1 LNHDA, CDR2 SQIVND (reference sequence). J was trimmed by 3 bases and V by 2 bases; bases with no gene match: 9. CDR3: CASSILRTGGDYGYTF. DNA of the CDR3: TGTGCCAGTAGTATACTTAGGACAGGAGGAGACTATGGCTACACCTTC.

In its sample, this clone was seen once. V and J are TRBV27 and TRBJ1-1, with D uncertain. CDR3 size: 16 residues. V was pared by 5 bases and J by 3 bases, with 19 bases between. Germline V gives CDR1 MNHEY, CDR2 SMNVEV (reference sequence). The CDR3 nucleotides read TGTGCCAGCAGTAGTACCCCGTGGCGGATGGACACTGAAGCTTTCTTT. This codes for CASSSTPWRMDTEAFF.

This rearrangement joins TRBV6-6 to TRBJ1-4; D gene unclear. Trimming took 2 bases from V and 8 from J, leaving 15 bases between them. The germline gives CDR1 MNHNY, CDR2 SVGAGI (reference sequence). This CDR3 region has 15 residues. The CDR3, as DNA: TGTGCCAGCAGTTACCAACCAGGTGGTAGCGAAAAACTGTTTTTT. Translation gives CASSYQPGGSEKLFF.

This clone has just one count. V and J are TRBV29-1 and TRBJ2-3, with D unclear. The CDR3 consists of 13 residues. Germline assignment: CDR1 SQVTM and CDR2 ANQGSEA. V shed 8 bases and J shed 1 base, with 13 bases lying between them. The CDR3: CSLLTSGTDTQYF. The DNA for the CDR3 is TGCAGCCTGTTGACCTCGGGCACAGATACGCAGTATTTT.

This clone turned up a few times. The chain uses TRBV7-3 and TRBJ2-7; possibly TRBD2 for D (6 bases). The CDR3 consists of 15 residues. Germline assignment: CDR1 SGHTA and CDR2 FQGTGA. Trimming shortened V by 0 bases and J by 5 bases, and 14 bases separated the two germline ends. CDR3 sequence: CASSLTGAGTDEQYF. DNA of the CDR3: TGTGCCAGCAGCTTAACAGGGGCGGGGACGGACGAGCAGTACTTC. The complete variable domain, with remaining parts taken from reference TRBV7-3 and TRBJ2-7, reads GAGVSQTPSNKVTEKGKYVELRCDPISGHTALYWYRQSLGQGPEFLIYFQGTGAADDSGLPNDRFFAVRPEGSVSTLKIQRTERGDSAVYLCASSLTGAGTDEQYFGPGTRLTVT.

V is TRBV29-1 and J is TRBJ1-2, with 7 bases aligning to TRBD1. The CDR3 is 13 amino acids. Trimming at V came to 4 bases and at J to 7 bases, leaving 9 bases not matched to a gene. Germline CDR1 reads SQVTM; CDR2 reads ANQGSEA. CDR3 bases: TGCAGCGTTGGACAGGGAGTAAACCGTGGCTACACCTTC. Protein product: CSVGQGVNRGYTF. The variable domain in full, completed from reference TRBV29-1 and TRBJ1-2, reads SAVISQKPSRDICQRGTSLTIQCQVDSQVTMMFWYRQQPGQSLTLIATANQGSEATYESGFVIDKFPISRPNLTFSTLTVSNMSPEDSSIYLCSVGQGVNRGYTFGSGTRLTVV.

This clone was seen more than once but under ten times. The J gene is TRBJ2-7, the V gene TRBV5-4, with D perhaps matching TRBD1 or TRBD2 (5 bases each). With 1 base removed from V and 7 bases from J, the gap between germline ends came to 15 bases. The CDR3 runs to 14 residues. Germline V lookup: CDR1 SGHNT, CDR2 YYREEE (reference sequence). This CDR3 is CASSLFLGAGEQYF. In DNA, the CDR3 is TGTGCCAGCAGCTTGTTTCTCGGGGCGGGTGAGCAGTACTTC.

The V call is TRBV10-3, the J call TRBJ2-3; TRBD2 matches at 8 bases. CDR1 ENHRY and CDR2 SYGVKD come from the germline V gene. The V segment lost 6 bases and the J segment 5 bases; nucleotides outside the gene matches: 10. The CDR3 is 15 amino acids. The CDR3 DNA reads as TGTGCCATCAGCCGGGGGGGACCGACGGGAGATACGCAGTATTTT. Its translation: CAISRGGPTGDTQYF.